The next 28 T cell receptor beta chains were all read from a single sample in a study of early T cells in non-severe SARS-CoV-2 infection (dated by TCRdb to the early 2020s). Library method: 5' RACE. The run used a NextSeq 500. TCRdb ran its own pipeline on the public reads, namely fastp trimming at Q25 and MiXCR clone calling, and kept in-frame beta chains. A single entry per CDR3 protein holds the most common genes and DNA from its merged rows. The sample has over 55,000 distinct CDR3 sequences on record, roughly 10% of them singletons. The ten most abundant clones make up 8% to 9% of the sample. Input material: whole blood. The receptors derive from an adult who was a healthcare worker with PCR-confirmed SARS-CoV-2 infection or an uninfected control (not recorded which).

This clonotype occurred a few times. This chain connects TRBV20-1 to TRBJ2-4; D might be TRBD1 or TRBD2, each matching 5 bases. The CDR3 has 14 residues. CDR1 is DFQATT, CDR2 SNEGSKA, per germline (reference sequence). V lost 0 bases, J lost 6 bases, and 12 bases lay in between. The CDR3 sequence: CSARDWRTLNIQYF. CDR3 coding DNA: TGCAGTGCTAGAGATTGGAGGACACTAAACATTCAGTACTTC.

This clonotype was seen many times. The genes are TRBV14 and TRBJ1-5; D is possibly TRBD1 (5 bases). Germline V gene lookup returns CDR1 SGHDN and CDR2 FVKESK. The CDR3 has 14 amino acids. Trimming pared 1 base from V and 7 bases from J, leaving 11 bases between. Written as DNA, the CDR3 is TGTGCCAGCAGCCAAGGAAGGGGCGGCCAGCCCCAGCATTTT. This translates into CASSQGRGGQPQHF.

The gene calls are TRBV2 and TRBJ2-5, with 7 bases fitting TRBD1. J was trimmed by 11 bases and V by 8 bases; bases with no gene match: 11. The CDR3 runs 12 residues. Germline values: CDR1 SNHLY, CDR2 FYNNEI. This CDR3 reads CASGKGQAEQYF. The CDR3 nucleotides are TGTGCCAGCGGAAAAGGACAGGCAGAACAGTACTTC.

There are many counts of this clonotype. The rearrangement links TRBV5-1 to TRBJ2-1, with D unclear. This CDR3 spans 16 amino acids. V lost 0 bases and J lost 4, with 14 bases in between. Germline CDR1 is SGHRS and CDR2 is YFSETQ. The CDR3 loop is CASSLAVGLLYNEQFF. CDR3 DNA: TGCGCCAGCAGCTTGGCCGTTGGGCTACTTTACAATGAGCAGTTCTTC.

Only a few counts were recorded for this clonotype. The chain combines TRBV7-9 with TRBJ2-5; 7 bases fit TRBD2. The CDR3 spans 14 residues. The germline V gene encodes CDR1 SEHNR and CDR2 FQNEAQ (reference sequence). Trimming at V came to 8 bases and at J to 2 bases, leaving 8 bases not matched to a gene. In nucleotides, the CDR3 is TGTGCCAGCCGGGACCGGGACTATCAAGAGACCCAGTACTTC. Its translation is CASRDRDYQETQYF. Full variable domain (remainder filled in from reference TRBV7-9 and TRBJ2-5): DTGVSQNPRHKITKRGQNVTFRCDPISEHNRLYWYRQTLGQGPEFLTYFQNEAQLEKSRLLSDRFSAERPKGSFSTLEIQRTEQGDSAMYLCASRDRDYQETQYFGPGTRLLVL.

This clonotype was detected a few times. CDR3 region: CASSFQGIDEKLFF. CDR3 DNA: TGTGCCAGCAGTTTTCAGGGGATAGATGAAAAACTGTTTTTT. The rearrangement links TRBV12-3 or TRBV12-4 to TRBJ1-4; possibly TRBD1 for D (6 bases). V gave up 3 bases and J gave up 6 bases, with 11 bases separating them. The CDR3 length is 14 residues.

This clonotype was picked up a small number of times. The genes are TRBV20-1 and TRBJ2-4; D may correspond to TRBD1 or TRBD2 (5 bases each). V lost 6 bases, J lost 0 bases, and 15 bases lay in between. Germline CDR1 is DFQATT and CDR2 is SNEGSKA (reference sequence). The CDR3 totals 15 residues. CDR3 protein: CSARDADLAKNIQYF. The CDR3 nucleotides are TGCAGTGCCCGGGACGCTGACCTAGCCAAAAACATTCAGTACTTC.

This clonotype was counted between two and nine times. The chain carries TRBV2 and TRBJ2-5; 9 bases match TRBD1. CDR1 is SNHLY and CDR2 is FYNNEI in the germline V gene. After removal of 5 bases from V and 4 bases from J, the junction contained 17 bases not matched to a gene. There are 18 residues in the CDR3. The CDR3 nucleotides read TGTGCCAGCAGTCCCCCAGCAGGGACAGGGATAGGCTTAGAGACCCAGTACTTC. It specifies CASSPPAGTGIGLETQYF.

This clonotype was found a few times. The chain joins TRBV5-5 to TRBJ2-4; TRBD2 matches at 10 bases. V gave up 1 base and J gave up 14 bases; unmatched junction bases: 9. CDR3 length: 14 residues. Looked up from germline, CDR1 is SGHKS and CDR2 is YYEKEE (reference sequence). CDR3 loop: CASSLIQREGLEYF. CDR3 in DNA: TGTGCCAGCAGCTTGATCCAGCGGGAGGGCCTGGAGTACTTC. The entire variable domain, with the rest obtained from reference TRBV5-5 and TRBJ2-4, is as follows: DAGVTQSPTHLIKTRGQQVTLRCSPISGHKSVSWYQQVLGQGPQFIFQYYEKEERGRGNFPDRFSARQFPNYSSELNVNALLLGDSALYLCASSLIQREGLEYFGAGTRLSVL.

The CDR3 sequence: CASTRRADTQYF. The CDR3 DNA is TGTGCCAGCACCAGGAGGGCCGATACGCAGTATTTT. The rearrangement links TRBV11-2 to TRBJ2-3, with D tentatively TRBD2 (6 bases). The CDR3 length is 12 residues. V lost 7 bases, J lost 6 bases, and 11 bases lay in between. Per germline, CDR1 SGHAT and CDR2 FQNNGV.

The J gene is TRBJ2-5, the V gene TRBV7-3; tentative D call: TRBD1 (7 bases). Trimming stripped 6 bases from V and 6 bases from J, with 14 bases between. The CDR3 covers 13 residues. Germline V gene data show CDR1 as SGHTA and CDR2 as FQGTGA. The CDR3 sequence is CASSPQGGKTQYF. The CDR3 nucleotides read TGTGCCAGCAGTCCTCAGGGGGGAAAGACCCAGTACTTC.

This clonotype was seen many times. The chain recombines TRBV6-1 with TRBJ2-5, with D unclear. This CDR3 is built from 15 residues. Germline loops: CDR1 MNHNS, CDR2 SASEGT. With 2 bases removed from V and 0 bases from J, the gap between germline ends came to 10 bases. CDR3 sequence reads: CASSESPVYQETQYF. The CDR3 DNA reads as TGTGCCAGCAGTGAAAGTCCGGTGTACCAAGAGACCCAGTACTTC.

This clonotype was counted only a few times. The CDR3, as DNA: TGTGCCAGCAGCACTTTCGACAGATTCCACACAGATACGCAGTATTTT. Translation: CASSTFDRFHTDTQYF. The chain joins TRBV27 to TRBJ2-3, with a possible D match to TRBD1 (5 bases). This CDR3 has 16 residues. Germline loops: CDR1 MNHEY, CDR2 SMNVEV (reference sequence). Trimming shortened V by 6 bases and J by 2 bases, and 18 bases separated the two germline ends.

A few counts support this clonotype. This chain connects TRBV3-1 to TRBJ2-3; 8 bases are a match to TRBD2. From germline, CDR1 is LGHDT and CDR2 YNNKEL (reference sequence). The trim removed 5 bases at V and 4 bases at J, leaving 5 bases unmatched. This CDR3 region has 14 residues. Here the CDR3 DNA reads TGTGCCAGCAGCTCGAGCGGGAGTGCAGATACGCAGTATTTT. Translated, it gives CASSSSGSADTQYF.

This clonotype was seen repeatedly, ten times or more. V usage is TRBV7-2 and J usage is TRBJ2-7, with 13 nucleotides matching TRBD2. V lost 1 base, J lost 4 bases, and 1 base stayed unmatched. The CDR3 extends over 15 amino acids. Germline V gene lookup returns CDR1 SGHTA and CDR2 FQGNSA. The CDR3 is CASSLVLAGGYEQYF. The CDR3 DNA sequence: TGTGCCAGCAGCTTAGTACTAGCGGGAGGGTACGAGCAGTACTTC. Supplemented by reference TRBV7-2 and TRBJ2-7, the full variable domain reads GAGVSQSPSNKVTEKGKDVELRCDPISGHTALYWYRQSLGQGLEFLIYFQGNSAPDKSGLPSDRFSAERTGGSVSTLTIQRTQQEDSAVYLCASSLVLAGGYEQYFGPGTRLTVT.

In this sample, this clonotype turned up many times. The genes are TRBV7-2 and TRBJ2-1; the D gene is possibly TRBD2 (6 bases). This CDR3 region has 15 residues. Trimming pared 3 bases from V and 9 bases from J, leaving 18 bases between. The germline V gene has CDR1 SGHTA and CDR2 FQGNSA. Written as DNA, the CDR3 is TGTGCCAGCAGCTTTTCGGGACTGGGTGTAACTGAGCAGTTCTTC. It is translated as CASSFSGLGVTEQFF.

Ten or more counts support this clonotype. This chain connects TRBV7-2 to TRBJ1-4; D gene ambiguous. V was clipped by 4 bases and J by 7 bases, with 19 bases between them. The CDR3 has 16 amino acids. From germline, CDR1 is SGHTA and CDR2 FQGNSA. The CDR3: CASSSRRGGVSEKLFF. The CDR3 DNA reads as TGTGCCAGCAGCTCCCGTCGGGGAGGCGTGAGTGAAAAACTGTTTTTT. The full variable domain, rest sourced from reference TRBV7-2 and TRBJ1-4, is GAGVSQSPSNKVTEKGKDVELRCDPISGHTALYWYRQSLGQGLEFLIYFQGNSAPDKSGLPSDRFSAERTGGSVSTLTIQRTQQEDSAVYLCASSSRRGGVSEKLFFGSGTQLSVL.

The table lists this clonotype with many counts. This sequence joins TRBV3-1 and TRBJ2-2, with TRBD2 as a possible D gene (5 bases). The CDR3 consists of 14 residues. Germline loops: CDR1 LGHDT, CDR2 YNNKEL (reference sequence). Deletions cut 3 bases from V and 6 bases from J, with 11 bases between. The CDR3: CASSQKGVSGELFF. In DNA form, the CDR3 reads TGTGCCAGCAGCCAGAAGGGAGTGTCCGGGGAGCTGTTTTTT.

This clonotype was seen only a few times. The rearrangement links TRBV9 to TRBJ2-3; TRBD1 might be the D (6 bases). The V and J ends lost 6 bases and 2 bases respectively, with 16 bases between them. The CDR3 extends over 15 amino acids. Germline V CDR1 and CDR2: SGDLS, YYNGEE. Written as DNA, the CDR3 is TGTGCCAGCACCCCTACCGGGACAACCACAGATACGCAGTATTTT. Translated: CASTPTGTTTDTQYF.

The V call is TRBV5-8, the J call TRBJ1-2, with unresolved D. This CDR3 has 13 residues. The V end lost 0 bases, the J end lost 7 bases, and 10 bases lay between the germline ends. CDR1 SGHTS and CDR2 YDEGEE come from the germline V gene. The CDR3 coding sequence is TGTGCCAGCAGCTTGGCTCAGTGGGGTGGCTACACCTTC. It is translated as CASSLAQWGGYTF. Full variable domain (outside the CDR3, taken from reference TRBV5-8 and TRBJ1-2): EAGVTQSPTHLIKTRGQQATLRCSPISGHTSVYWYQQALGLGLQFLLWYDEGEERNRGNFPPRFSGRQFPNYSSELNVNALELEDSALYLCASSLAQWGGYTFGSGTRLTVV.

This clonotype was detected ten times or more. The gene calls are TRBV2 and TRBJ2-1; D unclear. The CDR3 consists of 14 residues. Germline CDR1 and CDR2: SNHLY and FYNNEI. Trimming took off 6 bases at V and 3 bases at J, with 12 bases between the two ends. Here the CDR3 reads CASRVYAVYNEQFF. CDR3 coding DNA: TGTGCCAGCAGGGTCTACGCGGTCTACAATGAGCAGTTCTTC.

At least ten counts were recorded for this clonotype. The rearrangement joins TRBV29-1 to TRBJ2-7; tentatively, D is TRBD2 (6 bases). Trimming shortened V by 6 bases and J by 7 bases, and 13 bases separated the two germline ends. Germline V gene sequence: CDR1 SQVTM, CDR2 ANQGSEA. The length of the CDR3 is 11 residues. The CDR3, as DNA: TGCAGCGTACGAGGCGGAGGGGAGCAGTACTTC. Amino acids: CSVRGGGEQYF.

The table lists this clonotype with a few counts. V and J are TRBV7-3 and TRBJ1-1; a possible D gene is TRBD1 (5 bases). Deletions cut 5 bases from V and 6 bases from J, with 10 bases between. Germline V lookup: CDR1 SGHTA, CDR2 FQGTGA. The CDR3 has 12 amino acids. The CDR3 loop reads CASSHPGAEAFF. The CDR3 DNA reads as TGTGCCAGCAGCCACCCGGGGGCTGAAGCTTTCTTT.

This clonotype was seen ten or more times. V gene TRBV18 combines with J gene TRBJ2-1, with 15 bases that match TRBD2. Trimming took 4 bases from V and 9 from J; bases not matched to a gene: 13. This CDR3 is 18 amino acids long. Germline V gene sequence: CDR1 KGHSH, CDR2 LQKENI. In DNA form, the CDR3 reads TGTGCCAGCTCACGACAACGTCTAGGACTAGCGGGAGGGCCTGAGCAGTTCTTC. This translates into CASSRQRLGLAGGPEQFF.

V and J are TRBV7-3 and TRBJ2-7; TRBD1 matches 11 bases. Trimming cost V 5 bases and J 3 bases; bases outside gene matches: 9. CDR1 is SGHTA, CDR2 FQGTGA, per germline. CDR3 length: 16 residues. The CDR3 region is CASSPEAGTGGYEQYF. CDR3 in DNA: TGTGCCAGCAGCCCCGAAGCCGGGACAGGGGGCTACGAGCAGTACTTC.

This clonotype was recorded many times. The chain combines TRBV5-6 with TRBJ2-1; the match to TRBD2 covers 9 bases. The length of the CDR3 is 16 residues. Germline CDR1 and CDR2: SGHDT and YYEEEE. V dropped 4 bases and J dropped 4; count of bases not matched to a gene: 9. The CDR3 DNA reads TGTGCCAGCAGCAATCTAGCGGGATTTGAATACAATGAGCAGTTCTTC. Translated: CASSNLAGFEYNEQFF.

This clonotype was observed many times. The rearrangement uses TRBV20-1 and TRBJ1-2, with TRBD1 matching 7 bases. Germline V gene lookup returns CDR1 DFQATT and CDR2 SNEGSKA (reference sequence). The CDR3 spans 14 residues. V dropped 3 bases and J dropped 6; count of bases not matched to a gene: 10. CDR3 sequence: CSASIGRGNNGYTF. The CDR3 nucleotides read TGCAGTGCTAGCATCGGCAGGGGGAATAATGGCTACACCTTC.

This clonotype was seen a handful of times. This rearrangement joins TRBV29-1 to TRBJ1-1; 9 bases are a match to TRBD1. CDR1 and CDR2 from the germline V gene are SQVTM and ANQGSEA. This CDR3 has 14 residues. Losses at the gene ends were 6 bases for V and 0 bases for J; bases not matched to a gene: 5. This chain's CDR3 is CSVRDRAMNTEAFF. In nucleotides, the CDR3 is TGCAGCGTCCGGGACAGGGCTATGAACACTGAAGCTTTCTTT.